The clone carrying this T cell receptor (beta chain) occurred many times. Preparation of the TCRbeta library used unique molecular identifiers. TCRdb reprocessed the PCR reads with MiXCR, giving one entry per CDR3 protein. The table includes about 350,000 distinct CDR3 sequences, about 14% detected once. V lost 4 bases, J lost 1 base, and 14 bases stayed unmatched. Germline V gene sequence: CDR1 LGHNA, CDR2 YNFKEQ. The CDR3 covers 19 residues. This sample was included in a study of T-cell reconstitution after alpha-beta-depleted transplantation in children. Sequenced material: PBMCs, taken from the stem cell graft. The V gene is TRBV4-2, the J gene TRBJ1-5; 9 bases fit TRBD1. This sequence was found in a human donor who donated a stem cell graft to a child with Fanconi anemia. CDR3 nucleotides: TGTGCCAGCAGCCTAAGATACCGGGACAGGGTTGTAAGCAATCAGCCCCAGCATTTT. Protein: CASSLRYRDRVVSNQPQHF.